Listed below are T cell receptor beta chains from one sample, sequenced in a study of blood T cells in healthy people across ages. Each CDR3 protein gets one entry after TCRdb re-called the 5' RACE reads with MiXCR. The repertoire holds about 1.4 million distinct CDR3 sequences, roughly 60% seen once, with over 5% in the top ten. Specimen: blood. These receptor sequences come from a young man in good health. The CDR3 runs from the conserved cysteine through the conserved F or W.

v_gene: TRBV21-1; CDR3aa: CASSKWIPRDSHNEQFF
v_gene: TRBV5-5; CDR3aa: CASSPKLAGGLSGTDTQYF
v_gene: TRBV10-3; CDR3aa: CAISDLAGGDLTNEQYF
v_gene: TRBV12-3/TRBV12-4; CDR3aa: CASTEPEGYTF
v_gene: TRBV4-2; CDR3aa: CASSPRKGAGDEQYF
v_gene: TRBV7-9; CDR3aa: CASSPATGEVVEQYF
v_gene: TRBV27; CDR3aa: CASSSTPSGPEGLSYGYTF
v_gene: TRBV20-1; CDR3aa: CSARVGTGIVSLREQYF
v_gene: TRBV28; CDR3aa: CASSFLTHLPDTQYF
v_gene: TRBV29-1; CDR3aa: CSAYWGEQYF
v_gene: TRBV24-1; CDR3aa: CATSGPVEDGYTF
v_gene: TRBV9; CDR3aa: CASSADRASGANVLTF
v_gene: TRBV4-1; CDR3aa: CASSQEVGLAGGEQFF
v_gene: TRBV4-3; CDR3aa: CASSQAVGKTYEQYF
v_gene: TRBV29-1; CDR3aa: CSRTRPSNQPQHF
v_gene: TRBV7-9; CDR3aa: CASSSTGVGDEQFF
v_gene: TRBV27; CDR3aa: CASMLGPYNEQFF
v_gene: TRBV15; CDR3aa: CATSRTGTGGRMGREKLFF
v_gene: TRBV12-3/TRBV12-4; CDR3aa: CASSYLYPGTSGGNEQFF
v_gene: TRBV20-1; CDR3aa: CSAQTVVYEQYF
v_gene: TRBV20-1; CDR3aa: CSARDVVPTDTQYF
v_gene: TRBV10-3; CDR3aa: CAILEGGSSYEQYF
v_gene: TRBV14; CDR3aa: CASSQDYGPPWGETQYF
v_gene: TRBV7-2; CDR3aa: CASSLTDGTDTQYF
v_gene: TRBV2; CDR3aa: CASSDDRNYGYTF
v_gene: TRBV28; CDR3aa: CASSLVWVRLAAKNIQYF
v_gene: TRBV7-9; CDR3aa: CASSSGFRETQYF
v_gene: TRBV29-1; CDR3aa: CSVELTGTTTYEQYF
v_gene: TRBV4-2; CDR3aa: CASSHWGGSEDTQYF
v_gene: TRBV21-1; CDR3aa: CASSSRFPETQYF
v_gene: TRBV4-2; CDR3aa: CASSQTPGAGGPNYNEQYF
v_gene: TRBV12-3/TRBV12-4; CDR3aa: CASSSTELILEAFF
v_gene: TRBV7-9; CDR3aa: CASSLSPSGNEQFF
v_gene: TRBV7-9; CDR3aa: CASSLVAEQDEQFF
v_gene: TRBV15; CDR3aa: CATSRDQNTEAFF
v_gene: TRBV7-2; CDR3aa: CASSPDSTNTGELFF
v_gene: TRBV12-3/TRBV12-4; CDR3aa: CASKGLSKETQYF
v_gene: TRBV6-2/TRBV6-3; CDR3aa: CASRQLLNGYTF
v_gene: TRBV12-3/TRBV12-4; CDR3aa: CASKIQGPWGTGELFF
v_gene: TRBV7-2; CDR3aa: CASSPYSTGGWETQYF
v_gene: TRBV29-1; CDR3aa: CSAQDSNTGELFF
v_gene: TRBV3-1; CDR3aa: CASSRTGGKVHNSPLHF
v_gene: TRBV12-3/TRBV12-4; CDR3aa: CASRSGGSNSPLHF
v_gene: TRBV12-3/TRBV12-4; CDR3aa: CASSSRTGGFWTDTQYF
v_gene: TRBV6-2/TRBV6-3; CDR3aa: CASNHPGGMSYEQYF